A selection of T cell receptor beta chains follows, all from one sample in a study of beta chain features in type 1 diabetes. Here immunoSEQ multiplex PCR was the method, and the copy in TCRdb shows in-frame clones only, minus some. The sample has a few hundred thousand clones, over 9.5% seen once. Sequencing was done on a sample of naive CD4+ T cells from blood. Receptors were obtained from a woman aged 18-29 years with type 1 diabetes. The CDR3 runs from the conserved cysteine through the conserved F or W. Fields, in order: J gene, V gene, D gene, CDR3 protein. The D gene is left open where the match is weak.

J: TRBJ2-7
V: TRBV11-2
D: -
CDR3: CASSLAVRQALYF

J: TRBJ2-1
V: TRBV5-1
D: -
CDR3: CASSLNALGGIAPNEQFF

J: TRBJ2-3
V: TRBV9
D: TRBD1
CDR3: CASSAGQGTDTQYF

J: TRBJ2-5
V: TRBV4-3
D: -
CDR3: CASSQGSPVKETQYF

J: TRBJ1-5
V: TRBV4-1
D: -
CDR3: CASSPTGGYQPQHF

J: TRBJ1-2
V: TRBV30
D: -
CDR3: CAWSKTPPGLLGYTF

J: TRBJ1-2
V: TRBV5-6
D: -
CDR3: CASSPTGHGYTF

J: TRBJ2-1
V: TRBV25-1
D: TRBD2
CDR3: CASSGGAGVGINEQFF

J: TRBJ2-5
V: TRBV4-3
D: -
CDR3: CASSQDVSQTQYF

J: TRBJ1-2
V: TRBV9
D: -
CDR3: CASSGLRGGYTF

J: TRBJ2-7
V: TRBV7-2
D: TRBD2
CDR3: CASSGTSGRGSSYEQYF

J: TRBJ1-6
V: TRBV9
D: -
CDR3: CASSVEWQGGSPLHF

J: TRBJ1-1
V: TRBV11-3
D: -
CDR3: CASNGIPRDHGAFF

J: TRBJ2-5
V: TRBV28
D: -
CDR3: CASSASGETQYF

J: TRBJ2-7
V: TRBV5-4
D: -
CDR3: CASSLVAGSYEQYF

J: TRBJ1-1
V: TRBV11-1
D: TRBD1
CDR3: CASSPDRGQWKAFF

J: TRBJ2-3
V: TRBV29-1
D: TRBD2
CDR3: CSSEAPAGTDTQYF

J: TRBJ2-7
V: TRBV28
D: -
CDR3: CASSSPGSSYEQYF

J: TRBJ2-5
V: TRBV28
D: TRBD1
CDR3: CASTGGHFMTQYF

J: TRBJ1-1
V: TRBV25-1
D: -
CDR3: CASSPHSGGAAEAFF

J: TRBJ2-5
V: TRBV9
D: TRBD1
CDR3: CASSVRGDRETQYF

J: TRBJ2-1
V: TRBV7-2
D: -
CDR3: CASSPQRPRVEQFF

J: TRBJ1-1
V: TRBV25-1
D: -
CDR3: CASSDINEAFF

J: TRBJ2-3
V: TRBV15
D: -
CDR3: CATSPIQGTDTQYF

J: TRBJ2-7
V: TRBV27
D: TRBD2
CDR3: CASSPIGERGSYEQYF

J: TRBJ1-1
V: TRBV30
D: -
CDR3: CAFNMVQGTEAFF

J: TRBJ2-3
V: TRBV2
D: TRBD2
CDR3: CASRATSATDTQYF

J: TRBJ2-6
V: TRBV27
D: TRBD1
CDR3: CASSPGQLPPGANVLTF

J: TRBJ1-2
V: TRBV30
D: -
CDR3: CAWSGAGREEGYTF

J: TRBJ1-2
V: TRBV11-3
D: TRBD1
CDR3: CASSPGQEYGYTF

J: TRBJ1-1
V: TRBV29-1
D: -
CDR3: CSVGDIRVGNTEAFF

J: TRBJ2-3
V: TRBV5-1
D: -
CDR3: CASSSPTGGRDTQYF

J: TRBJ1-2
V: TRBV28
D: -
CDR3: CASSFLLMGSGYTF

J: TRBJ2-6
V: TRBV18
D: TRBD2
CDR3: CASAERGFGANVLTF

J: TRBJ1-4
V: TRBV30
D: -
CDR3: CAWSVQQGLGEKLFF

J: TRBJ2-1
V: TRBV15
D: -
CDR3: CATSRDPGGREQFF

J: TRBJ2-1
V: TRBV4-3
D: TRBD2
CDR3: CASSRGTSRNNEQFF

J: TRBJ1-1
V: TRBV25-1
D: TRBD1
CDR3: CASSDPGQGVNTEAFF

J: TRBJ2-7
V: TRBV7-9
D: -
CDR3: CASSRQDYEQYF

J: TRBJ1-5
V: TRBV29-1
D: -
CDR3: CSPAGGEDSNQPQHF

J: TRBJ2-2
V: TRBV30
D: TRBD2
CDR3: CACTSAGANTGELFF

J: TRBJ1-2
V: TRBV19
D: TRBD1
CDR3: CASTPTGTYGYTF

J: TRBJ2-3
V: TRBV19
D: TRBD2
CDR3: CASSMVAGVGTDTQYF

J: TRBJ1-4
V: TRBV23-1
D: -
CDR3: CASRLTGKDEKLFF

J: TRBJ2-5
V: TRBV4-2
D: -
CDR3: CASSQEFGLQETQYF